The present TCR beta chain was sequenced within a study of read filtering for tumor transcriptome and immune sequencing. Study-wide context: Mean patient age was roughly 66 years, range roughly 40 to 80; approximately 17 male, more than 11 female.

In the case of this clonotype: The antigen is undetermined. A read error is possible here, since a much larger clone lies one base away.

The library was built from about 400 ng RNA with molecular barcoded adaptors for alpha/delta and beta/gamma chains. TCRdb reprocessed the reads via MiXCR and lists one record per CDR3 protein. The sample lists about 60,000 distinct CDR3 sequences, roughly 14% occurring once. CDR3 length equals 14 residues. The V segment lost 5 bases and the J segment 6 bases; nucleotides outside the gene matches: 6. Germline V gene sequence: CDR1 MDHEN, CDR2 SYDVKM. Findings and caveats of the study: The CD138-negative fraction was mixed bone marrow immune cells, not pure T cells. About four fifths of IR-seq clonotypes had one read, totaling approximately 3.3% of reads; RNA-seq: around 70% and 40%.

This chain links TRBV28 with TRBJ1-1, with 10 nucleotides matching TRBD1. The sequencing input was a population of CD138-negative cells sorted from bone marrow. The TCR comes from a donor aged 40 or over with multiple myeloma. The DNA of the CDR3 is TGTGCCAGCAGTGGACAGGGGGGAGACTCTGAAGCTTTCTTT. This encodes CASSGQGGDSEAFF.